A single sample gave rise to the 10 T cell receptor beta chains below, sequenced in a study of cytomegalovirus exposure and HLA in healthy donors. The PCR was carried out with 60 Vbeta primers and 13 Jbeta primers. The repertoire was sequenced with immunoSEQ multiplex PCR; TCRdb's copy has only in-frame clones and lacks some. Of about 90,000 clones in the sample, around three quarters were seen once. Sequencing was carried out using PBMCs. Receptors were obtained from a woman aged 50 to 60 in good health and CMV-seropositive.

DNA for the CDR3: TGTGCCAGCAGCCCCGGGACAGGGCGTTCACCCCTCCACTTT. It translates to CASSPGTGRSPLHF. The chain uses TRBV7-9 and TRBJ1-6; 9 bases match TRBD1. The CDR3 extends over 14 amino acids. J was trimmed by 9 bases and V by 5 bases; bases with no gene match: 5. From germline, CDR1 is SEHNR and CDR2 FQNEAQ (reference sequence).

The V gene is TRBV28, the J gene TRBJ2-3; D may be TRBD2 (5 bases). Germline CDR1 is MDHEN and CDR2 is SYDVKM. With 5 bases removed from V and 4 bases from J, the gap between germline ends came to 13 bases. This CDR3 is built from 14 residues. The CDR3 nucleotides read TGTGCCAGCAGTAGCGCCCTAGCAGCAGATACGCAGTATTTT. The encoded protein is CASSSALAADTQYF.

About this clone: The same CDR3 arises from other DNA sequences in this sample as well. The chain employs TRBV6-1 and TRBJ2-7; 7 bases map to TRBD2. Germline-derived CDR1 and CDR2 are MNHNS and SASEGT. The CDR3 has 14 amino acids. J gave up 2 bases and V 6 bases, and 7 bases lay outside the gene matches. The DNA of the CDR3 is TGTGCCAGCAGCATCTGGGGGGGGACCTACGAGCAGTACTTC. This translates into CASSIWGGTYEQYF.

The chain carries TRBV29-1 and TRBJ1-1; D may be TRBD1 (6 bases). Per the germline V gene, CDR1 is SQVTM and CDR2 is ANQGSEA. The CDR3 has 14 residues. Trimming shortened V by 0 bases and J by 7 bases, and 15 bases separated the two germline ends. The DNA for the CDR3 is TGCAGCGTTGAAGAAGGACAGCGCGGGGGTGAAGCTTTCTTT. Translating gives CSVEEGQRGGEAFF.

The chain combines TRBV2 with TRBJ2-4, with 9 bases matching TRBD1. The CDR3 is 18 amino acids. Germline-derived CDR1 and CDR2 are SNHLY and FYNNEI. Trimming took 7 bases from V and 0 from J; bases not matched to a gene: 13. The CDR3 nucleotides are TGTGCCAGCAAAATGGACAGGGGTCCATCAAAAGCCAAAAACATTCAGTACTTC. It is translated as CASKMDRGPSKAKNIQYF. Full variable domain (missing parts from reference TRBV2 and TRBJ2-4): EPEVTQTPSHQVTQMGQEVILRCVPISNHLYFYWYRQILGQKVEFLVSFYNNEISEKSEIFDDQFSVERPDGSNFTLKIRSTKLEDSAMYFCASKMDRGPSKAKNIQYFGAGTRLSVL.

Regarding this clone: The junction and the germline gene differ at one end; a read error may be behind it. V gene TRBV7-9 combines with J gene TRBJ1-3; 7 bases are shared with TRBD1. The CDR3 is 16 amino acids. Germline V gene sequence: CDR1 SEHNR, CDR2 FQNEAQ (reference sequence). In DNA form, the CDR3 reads TGTTCCAGCAGCTGGACCACCATGGCAGGGGGGAACACCATATATTTT. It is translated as CSSSWTTMAGGNTIYF.

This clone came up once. The CDR3 loop reads CASSLDREQYF. CDR3 sequence (DNA): TGCGCCAGCAGCTTGGATCGTGAGCAGTACTTC. The chain joins TRBV5-1 to TRBJ2-7; D uncertain. Germline V lookup: CDR1 SGHRS, CDR2 YFSETQ. V was clipped by 0 bases and J by 7 bases, with 5 bases between them. The CDR3 sequence is 11 residues long.

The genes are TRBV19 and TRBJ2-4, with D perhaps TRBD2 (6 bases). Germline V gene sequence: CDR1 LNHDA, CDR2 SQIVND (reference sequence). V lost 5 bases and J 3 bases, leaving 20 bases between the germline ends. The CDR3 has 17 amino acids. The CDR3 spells CASSAARVAVGKNIQYF. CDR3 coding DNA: TGTGCCAGTAGTGCCGCACGTGTAGCGGTGGGCAAAAACATTCAGTACTTC.

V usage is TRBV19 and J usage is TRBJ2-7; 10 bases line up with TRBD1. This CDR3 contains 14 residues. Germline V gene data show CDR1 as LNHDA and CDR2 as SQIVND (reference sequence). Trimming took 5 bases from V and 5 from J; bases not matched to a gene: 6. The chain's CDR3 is CASSRRDRGDEQYF. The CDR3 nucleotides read TGTGCCAGTAGTCGCCGGGACAGGGGAGACGAGCAGTACTTC.

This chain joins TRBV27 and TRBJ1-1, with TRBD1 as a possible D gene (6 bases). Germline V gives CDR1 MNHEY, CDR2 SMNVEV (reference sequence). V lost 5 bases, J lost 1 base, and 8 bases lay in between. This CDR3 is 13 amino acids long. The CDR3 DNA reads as TGTGCCAGCAGTCCGACAGGGAACACTGAAGCTTTCTTT. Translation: CASSPTGNTEAFF.